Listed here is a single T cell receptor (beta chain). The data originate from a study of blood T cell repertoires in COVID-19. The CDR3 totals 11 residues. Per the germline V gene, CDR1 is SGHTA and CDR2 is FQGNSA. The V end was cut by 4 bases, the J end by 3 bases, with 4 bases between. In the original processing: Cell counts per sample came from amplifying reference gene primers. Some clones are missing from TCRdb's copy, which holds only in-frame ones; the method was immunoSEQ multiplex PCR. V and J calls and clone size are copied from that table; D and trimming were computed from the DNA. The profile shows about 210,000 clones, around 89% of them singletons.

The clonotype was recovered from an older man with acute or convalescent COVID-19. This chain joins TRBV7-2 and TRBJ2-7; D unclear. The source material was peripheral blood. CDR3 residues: CASSSYYEQYF. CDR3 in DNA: TGTGCCAGCAGCTCTTACTACGAGCAGTACTTC.